Each of the 5 T cell receptor beta chains below was sequenced from the same sample in a study of vaccination and CD4 T cells after COVID-19. For these TCRs, the target antigens are not known. Oncomine TCR Beta short-read sequencing was applied to DNA from cultured CD4+ T cells. A single record per CDR3 protein comes from TCRdb applying MiXCR to the PCR reads. The sample lists approximately 10,000 distinct CDR3 sequences; under 65% were seen once. Treatment in this sample: approximately nine-day PBMC culture with coronavirus spike peptide pools or control peptides (ViraFEST assay). This specimen consisted of cultured CD4+ T cells from blood, obtained after SARS-CoV-2 vaccination. These receptor sequences come from a human donor with COVID-19.

This chain uses TRBV6-5 with TRBJ2-3; maybe TRBD2 (6 bases). Germline CDR1 reads MNHEY; CDR2 reads SVGAGI. Deletions cut 4 bases from V and 6 bases from J, with 8 bases between. The CDR3 runs to 12 residues. CDR3 coding DNA: TGTGCCAGCAGTTCACGGGGGGATACGCAGTATTTT. This translates into CASSSRGDTQYF.

CDR3 DNA: TGTGCCAGCAGATCGACAGGGGGCTATGGCTACACCTTC. Its protein is CASRSTGGYGYTF. V gene TRBV6-1 combines with J gene TRBJ1-2; 9 nucleotides line up with TRBD1. The CDR3 spans 13 residues. Germline V lookup: CDR1 MNHNS, CDR2 SASEGT. V dropped 6 bases and J dropped 4; count of bases not matched to a gene: 3.

The chain couples TRBV15 to TRBJ2-7; maybe TRBD1 (5 bases). CDR3 size: 14 residues. Germline V CDR1 and CDR2: LNHNV, YYDKDF (reference sequence). V was cut by 3 bases and J by 2 bases, with 11 bases left in between. The CDR3 sequence is CATSRVDRPYEQYF. The CDR3, as DNA: TGTGCCACCAGCAGGGTCGACAGACCCTACGAGCAGTACTTC.

This chain connects TRBV20-1 to TRBJ1-1; 7 bases fit TRBD1. CDR1 DFQATT and CDR2 SNEGSKA come from the germline V gene (reference sequence). The CDR3 covers 15 residues. V dropped 7 bases and J dropped 4; count of bases not matched to a gene: 15. CDR3 loop: CSVRTGWPSSTEAFF. The CDR3 DNA is TGCAGTGTTAGGACAGGTTGGCCCTCCAGCACTGAAGCTTTCTTT.

This clonotype has more than one count but fewer than ten. The chain uses TRBV20-1 and TRBJ1-6, with no clear D. V was cut by 3 bases and J by 0 bases, with 9 bases left in between. This CDR3 has 15 amino acids. Germline values: CDR1 DFQATT, CDR2 SNEGSKA (reference sequence). The CDR3 loop is CSASLRRSYNSPLHF. The DNA of the CDR3 is TGCAGTGCTAGCCTCAGGCGCTCCTATAATTCACCCCTCCACTTT.